This passage covers 30 T cell receptor beta chains from one sample sequenced in a study of radiotherapy plus CTLA-4 blockade in lung cancer. TCRdb's copy holds only in-frame clones and misses some; the assay was immunoSEQ multiplex PCR. The sample consists of approximately 75,000 clones, more than 75% of them appearing once. The sample in question was peripheral blood, obtained from a patient treated with radiotherapy plus ipilimumab. The receptor source for this set is a human donor with non-small cell lung cancer who had a complete response to radiotherapy plus ipilimumab.

The chain links TRBV6-5 to TRBJ2-7; D might be TRBD1 (6 bases). The CDR3 loop spans 14 amino acids. The ends were cut back, 6 bases at V and 0 bases at J, with 12 bases in the middle. Germline CDR1 reads MNHEY; CDR2 reads SVGAGI. CDR3 DNA: TGTGCCAGCAGCCCAGACAGGAGCTCCTACGAGCAGTACTTC. Its protein is CASSPDRSSYEQYF.

This clone was seen only a few times. The chain carries TRBV5-5 and TRBJ1-1; 8 bases are a match to TRBD1. V lost 4 bases to trimming and J lost 4 bases; unmatched junction nucleotides: 6. This CDR3 spans 14 amino acids. CDR1 is SGHKS and CDR2 is YYEKEE in the germline V gene (reference sequence). The CDR3 spells CASSPGQGFTEAFF. Written as DNA, the CDR3 is TGTGCCAGCAGCCCCGGACAGGGTTTCACTGAAGCTTTCTTT.

This clone was recorded at least ten times. The chain is built from TRBV28 and TRBJ2-6; D not certain. V lost 7 bases to trimming and J lost 0 bases, with 4 bases between them. The CDR3 has 13 amino acids. Germline V gene sequence: CDR1 MDHEN, CDR2 SYDVKM. The CDR3 bases are TGTGCCAGCACCGACTCTGGGGCCAACGTCCTGACTTTC. It codes for CASTDSGANVLTF.

The chain joins TRBV14 to TRBJ2-7; D is ambiguous. Germline lookup yields CDR1 SGHDN and CDR2 FVKESK. Trimming left V 0 bases short and J 5 bases short, with 5 bases between. The CDR3 totals 12 residues. The CDR3: CASSQEPHEQYF. CDR3 DNA sequence: TGTGCCAGCAGCCAAGAACCCCACGAGCAGTACTTC. Variable domain in full (rest from reference TRBV14 and TRBJ2-7): EAGVTQFPSHSVIEKGQTVTLRCDPISGHDNLYWYRRVMGKEIKFLLHFVKESKQDESGMPNNRFLAERTGGTYSTLKVQPAELEDSGVYFCASSQEPHEQYFGPGTRLTVT.

In nucleotides, the CDR3 is TGCGCCAGCAGCCAAGATTCCTGGGACAGGGTGCTTTCCTCTGGAAACACCATATATTTT. This sequence encodes CASSQDSWDRVLSSGNTIYF. The chain combines TRBV4-1 with TRBJ1-3; TRBD1 matches 9 bases. The CDR3 is made up of 20 amino acids. Germline lookup yields CDR1 MGHRA and CDR2 YSYEKL. V lost 0 bases, J lost 0 bases, and 12 bases stayed unmatched.

The rearrangement links TRBV5-1 to TRBJ2-3, with D possibly being TRBD2 (5 bases). V dropped 4 bases and J dropped 1 base, with 10 bases sitting between them. Looked up from germline, CDR1 is SGHRS and CDR2 is YFSETQ. This CDR3 comprises 14 residues. The CDR3 DNA reads as TGCGCCAGCAGCCCCGGGAAGGGCACAGATACGCAGTATTTT. Protein: CASSPGKGTDTQYF. Looking up the rest from reference TRBV5-1 and TRBJ2-3 gives the full variable domain: KAGVTQTPRYLIKTRGQQVTLSCSPISGHRSVSWYQQTPGQGLQFLFEYFSETQRNKGNFPGRFSGRQFSNSRSEMNVSTLELGDSALYLCASSPGKGTDTQYFGPGTRLTVL.

CDR3 sequence: CASSLGLDRVPQETQYF. The CDR3 nucleotides are TGTGCCAGCAGCTTGGGGTTGGACAGGGTCCCCCAAGAGACCCAGTACTTC. J is TRBJ2-5 and V is TRBV5-8, with 8 positions matching TRBD1. V lost 0 bases to trimming and J lost 1 base; unmatched junction nucleotides: 8. Germline V lookup: CDR1 SGHTS, CDR2 YDEGEE. This CDR3 contains 17 residues.

This rearrangement joins TRBV27 to TRBJ2-7, with TRBD1 matching 12 bases. Germline V gene sequence: CDR1 MNHEY, CDR2 SMNVEV (reference sequence). CDR3 length: 18 residues. V lost 2 bases to trimming and J lost 0 bases; unmatched junction nucleotides: 8. The CDR3 region has the DNA TGTGCCAGCAGTTTAAGGGGACAGGGGGCACGCGTCTCCTACGAGCAGTACGTC. Translated, it gives CASSLRGQGARVSYEQYV.

J is TRBJ2-7 and V is TRBV6-1; D is unclear. V dropped 6 bases and J dropped 2 bases, with 14 bases sitting between them. The CDR3 is made up of 14 amino acids. The germline V gene encodes CDR1 MNHNS and CDR2 SASEGT. This CDR3 reads CASRIRARTYEQYF. The CDR3 coding sequence is TGTGCCAGCAGGATCCGGGCCAGAACCTACGAGCAGTACTTC.

The rearrangement links TRBV11-3 to TRBJ2-3; D uncertain. Trimming took off 1 base at V and 6 bases at J, with 8 bases between the two ends. Germline CDR1 is SGHNT and CDR2 is YENEEA. This CDR3 spans 13 amino acids. This CDR3 reads CASSLAEEDTQYF. The CDR3, as DNA: TGTGCCAGCAGCTTAGCAGAGGAGGATACGCAGTATTTT.

This sequence joins TRBV7-2 and TRBJ2-1; 10 nucleotides agree with TRBD2. The length of the CDR3 is 15 residues. The V gene's germline CDR1 is SGHTA and CDR2 FQGNSA. The ends lost 5 bases at V and 10 bases at J; junction bases unmatched: 11. CDR3 sequence (DNA): TGTGCCAGCAGCAATAGCGGGGGGCCTTTTGGGGAGCAGTTCTTC. Protein sequence: CASSNSGGPFGEQFF.

V and J are TRBV4-3 and TRBJ1-3; 7 bases line up with TRBD1. Trimming cost V 1 base and J 2 bases; bases outside gene matches: 5. The CDR3 length is 16 residues. CDR1 and CDR2 from the germline V gene are LGHNA and YSLEER. Here the CDR3 reads CASSQGEGAPGNTIYF. CDR3 bases: TGCGCCAGCAGCCAAGGGGAGGGGGCGCCTGGAAACACCATATATTTT.

This clone was picked up a small number of times. A junction boundary mismatches the germline segment, possibly from a read error. The rearrangement uses TRBV30 and TRBJ1-1; possible D gene TRBD1, 5 bases. The CDR3 is 12 residues long. Germline CDR1 GTSNPN, CDR2 SVGIG (reference sequence). The CDR3 region is CAWSLRVGGSSF. In DNA form, the CDR3 reads TGTGCCTGGAGCCTCAGGGTAGGCGGATCAAGCTTT.

This clone has a single count. The chain joins TRBV30 to TRBJ1-5, with 10 bases lining up with TRBD1. CDR3 length equals 14 residues. The V gene's germline CDR1 is GTSNPN and CDR2 SVGIG (reference sequence). The V gene end was trimmed by 2 bases and the J gene end by 7 bases; junction bases not matched to a gene: 5. CDR3 sequence: CAWSMGTGEQPQHF. The CDR3 DNA reads TGTGCCTGGAGTATGGGGACAGGGGAGCAGCCCCAGCATTTT.

The J gene is TRBJ2-7, the V gene TRBV4-1; TRBD2 might be the D (6 bases). Germline loops: CDR1 MGHRA, CDR2 YSYEKL. The CDR3 consists of 13 residues. Between the trimmed V and J ends, which lost 4 bases and 6 bases, there was a span of 13 bases. This chain's CDR3 is CASSPGGGSEQYF. CDR3 DNA: TGCGCCAGCAGCCCCGGGGGAGGCAGCGAGCAGTACTTC.

V and J are TRBV18 and TRBJ2-1; TRBD2 matches at 8 bases. Germline CDR1 reads KGHSH; CDR2 reads LQKENI. CDR3 length: 14 amino acids. The junction had 2 bases not matched to a gene; V was cut back by 3 bases and J by 4 bases. CDR3 amino acids: CASSPQRGYNEQFF. The CDR3 nucleotides are TGTGCCAGCTCACCCCAGCGGGGGTACAATGAGCAGTTCTTC.

The chain joins TRBV27 to TRBJ2-2; perhaps TRBD1 as D (5 bases). Trimming took off 3 bases at V and 4 bases at J, with 18 bases between the two ends. This CDR3 spans 17 amino acids. Germline CDR1 MNHEY, CDR2 SMNVEV (reference sequence). The DNA of the CDR3 is TGTGCCAGCAGTTTCTGGACACTCGAAAGAGGCACCGGGGAGCTGTTTTTT. Encoded protein: CASSFWTLERGTGELFF.

This chain connects TRBV7-9 to TRBJ1-1, with D possibly TRBD1 on 5 matching bases. CDR1 is SEHNR, CDR2 FQNEAQ, per germline (reference sequence). The CDR3 loop spans 14 amino acids. V shed 6 bases and J shed 1 base, with 12 bases lying between them. The CDR3 spells CASSRGGRNTEAFF. The DNA for the CDR3 is TGTGCCAGCAGTAGGGGCGGGCGGAACACTGAAGCTTTCTTT.

The genes are TRBV9 and TRBJ2-1; D gene ambiguous. CDR3 size: 18 residues. Germline values: CDR1 SGDLS, CDR2 YYNGEE. With 0 bases removed from V and 0 bases from J, the gap between germline ends came to 16 bases. The CDR3 protein is CASSVGHPTATSYNEQFF. Here the CDR3 DNA reads TGTGCCAGCAGCGTAGGGCACCCTACTGCTACCTCCTACAATGAGCAGTTCTTC.

The chain joins TRBV6-5 to TRBJ2-2; 8 bases align to TRBD1. J was trimmed by 5 bases and V by 6 bases; bases with no gene match: 8. This CDR3 is built from 15 residues. Germline assignment: CDR1 MNHEY and CDR2 SVGAGI. CDR3 nucleotide sequence: TGTGCCAGCAGCCAACAGGGGGTTACGACCGGGGAGCTGTTTTTT. As protein: CASSQQGVTTGELFF.

A word on this clone: The junction departs from germline at one end; a sequencing error may be responsible. The V call is TRBV7-7, the J call TRBJ2-2; possible D gene TRBD2, 5 bases. The CDR3 consists of 16 residues. Per germline, CDR1 SSHAT and CDR2 FNYEAQ (reference sequence). The CDR3 spells CASSSWSSGRAGELFF. The DNA of the CDR3 is TGTGCTAGCAGCTCTTGGTCCAGCGGACGAGCCGGGGAGCTGTTTTTT.

The chain recombines TRBV6-5 with TRBJ1-2; D remains ambiguous. CDR3 length equals 14 residues. Germline CDR1 MNHEY, CDR2 SVGAGI. V was clipped by 5 bases and J by 8 bases, with 18 bases between them. CDR3 bases: TGTGCCAGCAGTCGGAGGAGGGCGGGAGACGGCTACACCTTC. Translation: CASSRRRAGDGYTF.

V gene TRBV7-2 combines with J gene TRBJ2-1; tentatively, D is TRBD1 or TRBD2 (5 bases each). Per germline, CDR1 SGHTA and CDR2 FQGNSA. The CDR3 has 16 amino acids. Trimming took off 5 bases at V and 3 bases at J, with 17 bases between the two ends. The CDR3 DNA sequence: TGTGCCAGCAGCACGGGCTACAGAGGGGTCTACAATGAGCAGTTCTTC. As protein: CASSTGYRGVYNEQFF.

The chain couples TRBV5-1 to TRBJ2-2; D is ambiguous. Trimming stripped 0 bases from V and 5 bases from J, with 5 bases between. Germline V lookup: CDR1 SGHRS, CDR2 YFSETQ. The CDR3 has 13 residues. CDR3 sequence: CASSLDGTGELFF. The CDR3 region has the DNA TGCGCCAGCAGCTTGGACGGAACCGGGGAGCTGTTTTTT.

The rearrangement uses TRBV6-1 and TRBJ1-5; TRBD1 aligns across 7 bases. The CDR3 has 14 amino acids. Germline CDR1 and CDR2: MNHNS and SASEGT. Trimming removed 4 bases from V and 6 bases from J; junction bases left unmatched: 6. The CDR3 DNA is TGTGCCAGCAGTGGGGGACAGAACGGTCAGCCCCAGCATTTT. Its translation: CASSGGQNGQPQHF.

The chain carries TRBV21-1 and TRBJ2-1; the table's D call of TRBD2 was not tested on the DNA. TRBV21-1 is reported as a pseudogene. The CDR3 length is 15 residues. CDR3 protein: CAGAWTSGSWGEQFF. The CDR3 DNA reads as TGTGCCGGAGCTTGGACTAGCGGGAGCTGGGGTGAGCAGTTCTTC.

This clone appeared a few times. The chain employs TRBV18 and TRBJ2-2; D call uncertain. V was trimmed by 3 bases and J by 11 bases, leaving 13 bases between them. The germline V gene has CDR1 KGHSH and CDR2 LQKENI. The CDR3 consists of 13 residues. CDR3 region: CASSPPGTPELFF. The CDR3 DNA is TGTGCCAGCTCACCTCCGGGCACCCCAGAGCTGTTTTTT.

This clone was recorded a few times. The genes are TRBV19 and TRBJ2-4, with 11 bases lining up with TRBD1. CDR1 and CDR2 from the germline V gene are LNHDA and SQIVND (reference sequence). This CDR3 has 17 amino acids. With V trimmed by 5 bases and J by 6 bases, 12 bases remained unmatched. The chain's CDR3 is CASSPSWTGGQGNIQYF. The CDR3, as DNA: TGTGCCAGTAGTCCATCTTGGACAGGGGGCCAGGGAAACATTCAGTACTTC.

The chain carries TRBV7-9 and TRBJ2-7; no firm D call. The length of the CDR3 is 13 residues. The germline V and J ends were trimmed by 4 bases and 0 bases, with 7 bases remaining between them. CDR1 is SEHNR, CDR2 FQNEAQ, per germline (reference sequence). CDR3 in amino acids: CASSSSYSYEQYF. The CDR3 bases are TGTGCCAGCAGCTCGAGCTACTCCTACGAGCAGTACTTC.

CDR3: CASSEGNQGDTQYF. The CDR3 DNA reads as TGCGCCAGCAGTGAGGGGAACCAGGGGGATACGCAGTATTTT. This chain uses TRBV10-1 with TRBJ2-3; possibly TRBD1 for D (6 bases). V lost 2 bases to trimming and J lost 6 bases, with 12 bases between them. Germline lookup yields CDR1 WNHNN and CDR2 SYGVQD (reference sequence). This CDR3 spans 14 amino acids.